Described below is a single T cell receptor beta chain sequence and its context. Trimming removed 10 bases from V and 4 bases from J; junction bases left unmatched: 8. Germline V gene data show CDR1 as MNHEY and CDR2 as SMNVEV (reference sequence). The CDR3 extends over 14 amino acids. Source study methods: Amplifying reference gene primers gave estimates of nucleated cell counts. The method was immunoSEQ multiplex PCR; TCRdb's version includes in-frame clones alone and lacks a portion of them. That table furnishes V, J and clone size, whereas the DNA furnished D and trimming. The sample carries just over 650,000 clones, about 87% recorded once. The entry originates in a study of blood T cell repertoires in COVID-19.

The TCR comes from a young woman with acute or convalescent COVID-19. This chain connects TRBV27 to TRBJ2-1, with TRBD1 identical over 9 bases. Sequencing was done on a sample of peripheral blood. The CDR3 nucleotides are TGTGCCACCAAGACAGGGGGGGAGTACAATGAGCAGTTCTTC. It translates to CATKTGGEYNEQFF.